This T cell receptor beta chain came from a study of T cells in localized non-small cell lung cancer. Clones were read by immunoSEQ multiplex PCR, and TCRdb kept only the in-frame ones, dropping some. Of fewer than 6,500 clones listed, roughly 45% are singletons. The study, taken as a whole, reports: Compared with tumor, uninvolved adjacent lung displayed greater T cell clonality, ranking highest overall. With higher T cell density in blood came longer overall survival.

This clone occurred a few times. Its antigen is as yet unknown. V gave up 6 bases and J gave up 12 bases; unmatched junction bases: 16. CDR1 is MNHGY and CDR2 is SAAAGT in the germline V gene. This CDR3 spans 16 amino acids. The clonotype originates from a man between 35 and 75 years old with stage I lung adenocarcinoma. The input for sequencing was lung tumor tissue, taken before any cancer treatment. This chain uses TRBV6-8 with TRBJ2-1; TRBD2 aligns across 11 bases. The CDR3 DNA is TGTGCCAGCAGACCGGGAGGGCCTAGCGGGAGGAATTGGCAGTTCTTC. Translated: CASRPGGPSGRNWQFF.